A selection of T cell receptor beta chains follows, all from one sample in a study of cytomegalovirus exposure and HLA in healthy donors. This table comes from immunoSEQ multiplex PCR, and its TCRdb copy is limited to in-frame clones, with some not included. The table includes around 210,000 clones, approximately 85% detected once. Sequenced sample: PBMCs. These receptors originate from a girl aged 2-10 years in good health and CMV-seronegative. Both conserved end residues are part of each CDR3. The D gene is left open where the match is weak. Clone size is stated in some rows and not others, as once, few, many or a class when expanded.

abundance: -; j_gene: TRBJ2-7; d_gene: -; v_gene: TRBV6-1; CDR3nt: TGTGCCAGTAGTGAATCGGGGAATACAGACGAGCAGTACTTC; CDR3aa: CASSESGNTDEQYF
abundance: few; j_gene: TRBJ1-3; d_gene: -; v_gene: TRBV6-5; CDR3nt: TGTGCCAGCAGCACTAAAATATTCTCTGGAAACACCATATATTTT; CDR3aa: CASSTKIFSGNTIYF
abundance: -; j_gene: TRBJ1-1; d_gene: TRBD1; v_gene: TRBV27; CDR3nt: TGTGCCAGCAGAAGGACAGGGGGCCTGAACACTGAAGCTTTCTTT; CDR3aa: CASRRTGGLNTEAFF
abundance: -; j_gene: TRBJ1-5; d_gene: TRBD1; v_gene: TRBV6-5; CDR3nt: TGTGCCACCCGACAGGGCGGGCAGCCCCAGCATTTT; CDR3aa: CATRQGGQPQHF
abundance: few; j_gene: TRBJ2-1; d_gene: TRBD2; v_gene: TRBV7-9; CDR3nt: TGTGCCAGCACTAATTACAGGACTAGCGGGAGGAATGAGCAGTTCTTC; CDR3aa: CASTNYRTSGRNEQFF
abundance: -; j_gene: TRBJ1-2; d_gene: -; v_gene: TRBV30; CDR3nt: TGTGCCTGGAGTGTATACGGGTTTAACTATGGCTACACCTTC; CDR3aa: CAWSVYGFNYGYTF
abundance: -; j_gene: TRBJ2-5; d_gene: TRBD1; v_gene: TRBV7-9; CDR3nt: TGTGCCAGCAGCAAGGTGGGACAGGGGATAGGAGAGACCCAGTACTTC; CDR3aa: CASSKVGQGIGETQYF
abundance: once; j_gene: TRBJ2-1; d_gene: -; v_gene: TRBV29-1; CDR3nt: TGCAGCGCGCCGGGTCTAGCCGTGAGCCATGAGCAGTTCTTC; CDR3aa: CSAPGLAVSHEQFF
abundance: -; j_gene: TRBJ1-5; d_gene: -; v_gene: TRBV6-5; CDR3nt: TGTGCCAGCAGTTACTCAGGACAAAGAAATCAGCCCCAGCATTTT; CDR3aa: CASSYSGQRNQPQHF
abundance: -; j_gene: TRBJ1-2; d_gene: -; v_gene: TRBV5-6; CDR3nt: TGTGCCAGCAGCTTGGGACATCCGGATGGCTACACCTTC; CDR3aa: CASSLGHPDGYTF
abundance: -; j_gene: TRBJ2-7; d_gene: -; v_gene: TRBV7-8; CDR3nt: TGTGCCAGCAGCCAAGGGCGGACAGCGGTCGGCGAGCAGTACTTC; CDR3aa: CASSQGRTAVGEQYF
abundance: -; j_gene: TRBJ2-5; d_gene: -; v_gene: TRBV10-1; CDR3nt: TGCGCCAGCAGTGAGCGCCCGTTCGGCGAAGGATCCCCAGGGGGGCAAGAGACCCAGTACTTC; CDR3aa: CASSERPFGEGSPGGQETQYF
abundance: few; j_gene: TRBJ2-7; d_gene: TRBD2; v_gene: TRBV6-5; CDR3nt: TGTGCCAGCAGTGCCCCTAGCGGTGGGCAGTACTTC; CDR3aa: CASSAPSGGQYF
abundance: -; j_gene: TRBJ2-1; d_gene: TRBD2; v_gene: TRBV10-3; CDR3nt: TGTGCCATTAGCGGCGGGAGCTCCTACAATGAGCAGTTCTTC; CDR3aa: CAISGGSSYNEQFF
abundance: -; j_gene: TRBJ2-2; d_gene: -; v_gene: TRBV6-5; CDR3nt: TGTGCCAGCAGTTACCTAACCGGGGAGCTGTTTTTT; CDR3aa: CASSYLTGELFF
abundance: once; j_gene: TRBJ2-7; d_gene: -; v_gene: TRBV7-2; CDR3nt: TGTGCCAGCAGCTTACGGGTAGCCTCCACCTACGAGCAGTACTTC; CDR3aa: CASSLRVASTYEQYF
abundance: -; j_gene: TRBJ2-5; d_gene: TRBD2; v_gene: TRBV5-5; CDR3nt: TGTGCCAGCACCTTGATGACTAGCGGGGATTTCGAGACCCAGTACTTC; CDR3aa: CASTLMTSGDFETQYF
abundance: -; j_gene: TRBJ2-1; d_gene: -; v_gene: TRBV7-9; CDR3nt: TGTGCCAGCATTCTGTCCCGGGACAATGAGCAGTTCTTC; CDR3aa: CASILSRDNEQFF
abundance: -; j_gene: TRBJ2-5; d_gene: -; v_gene: TRBV27; CDR3nt: TGTGCCAGCAGTTTATCCCCCCGGGGCCAAGAGACCCAGTACTTC; CDR3aa: CASSLSPRGQETQYF
abundance: -; j_gene: TRBJ2-1; d_gene: -; v_gene: TRBV27; CDR3nt: TGTGCCAGCAGTTTCTCAACAGGGAAACGGACCTACAATGAGCAGTTCTTC; CDR3aa: CASSFSTGKRTYNEQFF
abundance: -; j_gene: TRBJ1-1; d_gene: TRBD1; v_gene: TRBV29-1; CDR3nt: TGCAGCGCATCCCAGGGGGTGAGCACTGAAGCTTTCTTT; CDR3aa: CSASQGVSTEAFF
abundance: -; j_gene: TRBJ2-1; d_gene: -; v_gene: TRBV4-2; CDR3nt: TGTGCCAGCAGCCAAGAGGTTCGGCTAGCAATTGAGCAGTTCTTC; CDR3aa: CASSQEVRLAIEQFF
abundance: -; j_gene: TRBJ2-1; d_gene: -; v_gene: TRBV5-4; CDR3nt: TGTGCCAGCCAGACACAGGGTGAGCAGTTCTTC; CDR3aa: CASQTQGEQFF
abundance: -; j_gene: TRBJ1-5; d_gene: -; v_gene: TRBV7-9; CDR3nt: TGTTCCAGCAGCCTCAACAGGGATAGCAATCAGCCCCAGCATTTT; CDR3aa: CSSSLNRDSNQPQHF
abundance: -; j_gene: TRBJ2-1; d_gene: TRBD1; v_gene: TRBV6-5; CDR3nt: TGTGCCAGCACCCGGACAGGGGGCTGGGAGCAGTTCTTC; CDR3aa: CASTRTGGWEQFF
abundance: once; j_gene: TRBJ2-3; d_gene: TRBD2; v_gene: TRBV4-1; CDR3nt: TGCGCCAGCAGCCAACCGGGACTAGCGGGTACAGATACGCAGTATTTT; CDR3aa: CASSQPGLAGTDTQYF
abundance: once; j_gene: TRBJ2-7; d_gene: TRBD2; v_gene: TRBV7-2; CDR3nt: TGTGCCAGCAGCTTACCTAGCGGGGTCCGCGAGCAGTACTTC; CDR3aa: CASSLPSGVREQYF
abundance: -; j_gene: TRBJ2-7; d_gene: -; v_gene: TRBV9; CDR3nt: TGTGCCAGCAGCGTGGGGCCCGGGCTGCTTGCCTACGAGCAGTACTTC; CDR3aa: CASSVGPGLLAYEQYF
abundance: -; j_gene: TRBJ2-7; d_gene: TRBD1; v_gene: TRBV4-1; CDR3nt: TGCGCCAGCAGTCAAGCGACAGGGCTCTACGAGCAGTACTTC; CDR3aa: CASSQATGLYEQYF
abundance: -; j_gene: TRBJ1-4; d_gene: -; v_gene: TRBV5-5; CDR3nt: TGTGCCAGCAGCGCGGGACTTGGGGGTGAAAAACTGTTTTTT; CDR3aa: CASSAGLGGEKLFF
abundance: once; j_gene: TRBJ2-7; d_gene: -; v_gene: TRBV5-4; CDR3nt: TGTGCCAGCAGCTTAGGGCGGGATGCCGCCTACGAGCAGTACTTC; CDR3aa: CASSLGRDAAYEQYF
abundance: -; j_gene: TRBJ2-2; d_gene: TRBD2; v_gene: TRBV7-3; CDR3nt: TGTGCCAGCAGCCCCCGGACTAGCGGGGGGGCCGGCACCGGGGAGCTGTTTTTT; CDR3aa: CASSPRTSGGAGTGELFF
abundance: -; j_gene: TRBJ2-3; d_gene: TRBD1; v_gene: TRBV15; CDR3nt: TGTGCCACCAGGGGACGGCAGGGGGCGAACACAGATACGCAGTATTTT; CDR3aa: CATRGRQGANTDTQYF
abundance: -; j_gene: TRBJ1-5; d_gene: -; v_gene: TRBV5-6; CDR3nt: TGTGCCAGCAGCTTGCGGGCCCGGGGGTCGCCCCAGCATTTT; CDR3aa: CASSLRARGSPQHF
abundance: -; j_gene: TRBJ1-2; d_gene: -; v_gene: TRBV29-1; CDR3nt: TGCAGCGTTGCGCCGGGGGATACTAACTATGGCTACACCTTC; CDR3aa: CSVAPGDTNYGYTF
abundance: -; j_gene: TRBJ2-5; d_gene: -; v_gene: TRBV6-1; CDR3nt: TGTGCCAGCAAGCGCCTGCAAGAGACCCAGTACTTC; CDR3aa: CASKRLQETQYF
abundance: -; j_gene: TRBJ2-3; d_gene: -; v_gene: TRBV9; CDR3nt: TGTGCCAGCAGCGTAGGGACAGCCACTAGCACAGATACGCAGTATTTT; CDR3aa: CASSVGTATSTDTQYF
abundance: -; j_gene: TRBJ2-7; d_gene: -; v_gene: TRBV25-1; CDR3nt: TGTGCCAGCAGCCAGGGCATTTTCCCTCGGGCCTACGAGCAGTACTTC; CDR3aa: CASSQGIFPRAYEQYF
abundance: -; j_gene: TRBJ2-7; d_gene: -; v_gene: TRBV5-1; CDR3nt: TGCGCCAGCAGCTTGGTGCAGTCCTACGAGCAGTACTTC; CDR3aa: CASSLVQSYEQYF
abundance: -; j_gene: TRBJ1-3; d_gene: -; v_gene: TRBV5-1; CDR3nt: TGCGCCAGCAGCGAAAGAGGGACTGGAAACACCATATATTTT; CDR3aa: CASSERGTGNTIYF
abundance: once; j_gene: TRBJ1-5; d_gene: TRBD1; v_gene: TRBV6-1; CDR3nt: TGTGCCAGCAGTCCGGACAGGGGTGTACAGCCCCAGCATTTT; CDR3aa: CASSPDRGVQPQHF
abundance: -; j_gene: TRBJ2-2; d_gene: -; v_gene: TRBV6-1; CDR3nt: TGTGCCAGCAGTGGGGGACTCAACACCGGGGAGCTGTTTTTT; CDR3aa: CASSGGLNTGELFF
abundance: few; j_gene: TRBJ2-2; d_gene: -; v_gene: TRBV6-6; CDR3nt: TGTGCCAGCAGACAGAACACCGGGGAGCTGTTTTTT; CDR3aa: CASRQNTGELFF
abundance: -; j_gene: TRBJ2-1; d_gene: -; v_gene: TRBV15; CDR3nt: TGTGCCACCAGCAGGCACACTGGGACACCGGCTTACAATGAGCAGTTCTTC; CDR3aa: CATSRHTGTPAYNEQFF
abundance: -; j_gene: TRBJ2-3; d_gene: TRBD2; v_gene: TRBV5-6; CDR3nt: TGTGCCAGCAGTTTTAGACTAGCGGGAGAAGATACGCAGTATTTT; CDR3aa: CASSFRLAGEDTQYF
abundance: few; j_gene: TRBJ1-5; d_gene: TRBD1; v_gene: TRBV19; CDR3nt: TGTGCCAGTAGTATGGTCACAGGGGGGAATCAGCCCCAGCATTTT; CDR3aa: CASSMVTGGNQPQHF
abundance: -; j_gene: TRBJ2-3; d_gene: -; v_gene: TRBV2; CDR3nt: TGTGCCAGCAGTGGGACAGCTCCAGATACGCAGTATTTT; CDR3aa: CASSGTAPDTQYF
abundance: -; j_gene: TRBJ2-2; d_gene: TRBD1; v_gene: TRBV5-8; CDR3nt: TGTGCCAGCAGCTTGGACAGGGGTATCGGGGAGCTGTTTTTT; CDR3aa: CASSLDRGIGELFF
abundance: -; j_gene: TRBJ2-7; d_gene: TRBD2; v_gene: TRBV5-5; CDR3nt: TGTGCCAGCAGCAGACTAGCGTTTAGCTCCTACGAGCAGTACTTC; CDR3aa: CASSRLAFSSYEQYF
abundance: -; j_gene: TRBJ2-7; d_gene: -; v_gene: TRBV4-1; CDR3nt: TGCGCCAGCAGCCAATGGGCCGGCACCCGCCTATCCTACGAGCAGTACTTC; CDR3aa: CASSQWAGTRLSYEQYF
abundance: -; j_gene: TRBJ2-3; d_gene: -; v_gene: TRBV4-1; CDR3nt: TGCGCCAGCAGCCCCCCACCTCTGGAAGACGCGGCAGATACGCAGTATTTT; CDR3aa: CASSPPPLEDAADTQYF
abundance: -; j_gene: TRBJ2-3; d_gene: TRBD2; v_gene: TRBV6-5; CDR3nt: TGTGCCAGCAGTAGGGCGGGGGGGCACGTCGGGCAGTATTTT; CDR3aa: CASSRAGGHVGQYF
abundance: -; j_gene: TRBJ2-1; d_gene: TRBD2; v_gene: TRBV7-6; CDR3nt: TGTGCCAGCAGCTTAGTGTCGGGGGGATATAATGAGCAGTTCTTC; CDR3aa: CASSLVSGGYNEQFF